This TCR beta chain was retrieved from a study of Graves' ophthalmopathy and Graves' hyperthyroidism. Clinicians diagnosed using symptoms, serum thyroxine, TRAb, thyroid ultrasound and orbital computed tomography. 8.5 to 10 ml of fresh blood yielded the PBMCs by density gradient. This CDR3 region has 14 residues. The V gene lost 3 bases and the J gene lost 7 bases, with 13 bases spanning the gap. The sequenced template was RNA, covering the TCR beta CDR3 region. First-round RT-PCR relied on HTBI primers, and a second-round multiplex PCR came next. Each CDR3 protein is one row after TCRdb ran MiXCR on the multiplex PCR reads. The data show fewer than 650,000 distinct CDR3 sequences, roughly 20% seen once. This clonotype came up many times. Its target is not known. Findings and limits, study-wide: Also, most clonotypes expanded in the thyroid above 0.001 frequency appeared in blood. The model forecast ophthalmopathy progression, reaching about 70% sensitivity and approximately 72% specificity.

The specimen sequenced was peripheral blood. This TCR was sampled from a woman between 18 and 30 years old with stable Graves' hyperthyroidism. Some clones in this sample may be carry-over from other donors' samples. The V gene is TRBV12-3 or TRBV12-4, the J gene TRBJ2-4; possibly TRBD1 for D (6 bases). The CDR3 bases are TGTGCCAGCAGTTTGCCAGACACAGGGAACATTCAGTACTTC. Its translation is CASSLPDTGNIQYF.